The sequence of this TCR beta chain was determined in a study of low-dose radiotherapy and immunotherapy resistance in tumors. Study-wide context: Every two weeks, cyclophosphamide 200 mg/m2 was infused one day before radiation plus immunotherapy.

Primers targeting TRAV and TRBV primed first-strand cDNA, covering alpha and beta chains. TCRs were amplified for approximately 21 PCR cycles with a constant-region primer and V-primer adapter. In vitro transcription was used to amplify the isolated mRNA. From the reads, TCRdb called clonotypes with MiXCR, one entry per CDR3 protein. Of 60,000 or so distinct CDR3 sequences in the sample, 26% were seen once. Trimming took 0 bases from V and 4 from J; bases not matched to a gene: 6. The CDR3 runs 17 residues. Germline V gene sequence: CDR1 MGHRA, CDR2 YSYEKL. This clonotype has a count of ten or more. As for time point: before trial treatment. Donors were administered nivolumab, ipilimumab, aspirin and low-dose cyclophosphamide, together with low-dose radiotherapy.

The source material was PBMCs, sampled before treatment. The V gene is TRBV4-1, the J gene TRBJ2-1; 10 positions match TRBD2. This clonotype was sampled from a male donor with rectosigmoid adenocarcinoma. The CDR3, as DNA: TGCGCCAGCAGCCAAGAAACGGGACTAGCGATATACAATGAGCAGTTCTTC. Translation: CASSQETGLAIYNEQFF.